The 18 T cell receptor beta chains below come from one sample, sequenced in a study of Ad26.COV2.S vaccination and SARS-CoV-2 variants. Noted treatment: roughly 19 received Ad26.COV2.S at low or high dose, single or two shots; a few received placebo; per-sample allocation not given. The samples date from day 63 after the first vaccine or placebo injection. Measured with immunoSEQ multiplex PCR; TCRdb has only the in-frame clones, and not every one. The repertoire holds 380,000 or so clones, 83% seen once, with about 7.1% in the top ten. This specimen consisted of peripheral blood, obtained in a trial of Ad26.COV2.S vaccine versus placebo. The receptors were sampled from a person aged 18-65 years who received the Ad26.COV2.S COVID-19 vaccine or a placebo.

CDR3 loop: CASSYGTSHGYTF. The DNA of the CDR3 is TGTGCCAGCAGTTATGGGACATCCCATGGCTACACCTTC. The V call is TRBV6-5, the J call TRBJ1-2, with a possible D match to TRBD1 (6 bases). V lost 3 bases and J lost 6, with 11 bases in between. Looked up from germline, CDR1 is MNHEY and CDR2 is SVGAGI. The CDR3 has 13 residues.

The CDR3 nucleotides are TGTGCCAGTATCCACCCGGGACAGCGGCATGGCTACACCTTC. Translation: CASIHPGQRHGYTF. The genes are TRBV19 and TRBJ1-2; 7 bases agree with TRBD1. This CDR3 is 14 amino acids long. Germline V gene sequence: CDR1 LNHDA, CDR2 SQIVND (reference sequence). The junction had 11 bases not matched to a gene; V was cut back by 7 bases and J by 6 bases.

This clone appeared a single time. The CDR3 loop reads CASSEAWGVRKDTQYF. The CDR3 DNA sequence: TGTGCCAGCAGTGAAGCGTGGGGGGTGAGGAAAGATACGCAGTATTTT. The chain employs TRBV6-1 and TRBJ2-3; the D gene is possibly TRBD2 (6 bases). V was cut by 0 bases and J by 5 bases, with 15 bases left in between. CDR3 length: 16 residues. The germline CDR1 and CDR2 sequences are MNHNS and SASEGT.

The chain couples TRBV20-1 to TRBJ2-7, with a tentative D call TRBD1 (5 bases). V dropped 0 bases and J dropped 10 bases, with 10 bases sitting between them. The CDR3 spans 11 residues. The germline gives CDR1 DFQATT, CDR2 SNEGSKA (reference sequence). The CDR3 region is CSARDHDRQYF. CDR3 coding DNA: TGCAGTGCTAGAGATCATGACAGACAGTACTTC.

This clone has only a few counts. The rearrangement links TRBV29-1 to TRBJ1-5; D is unclear. Trimming took 8 bases from V and 6 from J, leaving 14 bases between them. The CDR3 is made up of 12 amino acids. CDR1 and CDR2 from the germline V gene are SQVTM and ANQGSEA. The CDR3 spells CSTLQDGQPQHF. Here the CDR3 DNA reads TGCAGCACCCTCCAAGACGGTCAGCCCCAGCATTTT. The variable domain in full, completed from reference TRBV29-1 and TRBJ1-5, reads SAVISQKPSRDICQRGTSLTIQCQVDSQVTMMFWYRQQPGQSLTLIATANQGSEATYESGFVIDKFPISRPNLTFSTLTVSNMSPEDSSIYLCSTLQDGQPQHFGDGTRLSIL.

V usage is TRBV7-2 and J usage is TRBJ2-7; 10 bases line up with TRBD1. The trim removed 5 bases at V and 4 bases at J, leaving 2 bases unmatched. In germline, CDR1 is SGHTA, CDR2 FQGNSA. The CDR3 is 13 amino acids. For the CDR3, the DNA is TGTGCCAGCAGCGGGACAGGGGTTTACGAGCAGTACTTC. Translated: CASSGTGVYEQYF.

This rearrangement joins TRBV7-9 to TRBJ1-5; maybe TRBD1 (5 bases). The germline gives CDR1 SEHNR, CDR2 FQNEAQ (reference sequence). V lost 5 bases and J 1 base, leaving 12 bases between the germline ends. The CDR3 spans 15 residues. CDR3 residues: CASSKGLGSNQPQHF. CDR3 nucleotide sequence: TGTGCCAGCAGCAAGGGACTTGGGAGCAATCAGCCCCAGCATTTT.

Concerning this clone itself: Without the conserved terminal phenylalanine or tryptophan, this CDR3 likely stems from a read error. It is unclear where the CDR3 begins or ends on the DNA, so no DNA is shown, and the CDR3 is as TCRdb lists it. The chain links TRBV29-1 to TRBJ2-3; the table gives TRBD2 as D, unverified against the DNA. The CDR3 numbers 9 amino acids, ends counted. Germline V gives CDR1 SQVTM, CDR2 ANQGSEA. The CDR3 loop reads CSVGGGLGG.

The rearrangement uses TRBV5-4 and TRBJ2-7, with TRBD1 matching over 7 bases. Germline V gives CDR1 SGHNT, CDR2 YYREEE (reference sequence). The trim removed 4 bases at V and 3 bases at J, leaving 4 bases unmatched. This CDR3 has 13 amino acids. The CDR3 reads CASSVQGHYEQYF. The CDR3 DNA reads as TGTGCCAGCAGCGTACAGGGGCACTACGAGCAGTACTTC.

The genes are TRBV18 and TRBJ2-7, with 11 bases aligning to TRBD2. The CDR3 is made up of 15 amino acids. Germline-derived CDR1 and CDR2 are KGHSH and LQKENI. The junction had 4 bases not matched to a gene; V was cut back by 2 bases and J by 4 bases. The CDR3 nucleotides are TGTGCCAGCTCACCAACTAGCGGGGGAAGGTACGAGCAGTACTTC. Translation: CASSPTSGGRYEQYF.

The chain has TRBV3-1 (or the pseudogene TRBV3-2) and TRBJ2-1, with no clear D. Trimming cost V 1 base and J 9 bases, with 7 bases left between them. The CDR3 totals 12 residues. CDR1 is LGHDT and CDR2 is YNNKEL in the germline V gene (reference sequence). CDR3 sequence: CASSQVGAEQFF. CDR3 DNA sequence: TGTGCCAGCAGCCAAGTGGGCGCTGAGCAGTTCTTC.

The V call is TRBV7-9, the J call TRBJ1-6, with TRBD1 matching over 8 bases. This CDR3 is built from 17 residues. The V gene end was trimmed by 3 bases and the J gene end by 1 base; junction bases not matched to a gene: 5. Germline CDR1 is SEHNR and CDR2 is FQNEAQ (reference sequence). The CDR3 DNA reads as TGTGCCAGCAGCTTTGGACAGGGTCGATCCTATAATTCACCCCTCCACTTT. It is translated as CASSFGQGRSYNSPLHF.

The chain joins TRBV11-2 to TRBJ1-5; TRBD1 aligns across 8 bases. This CDR3 is 15 amino acids long. The trim removed 5 bases at V and 7 bases at J, leaving 10 bases unmatched. CDR1 and CDR2 (germline): SGHAT, FQNNGV. The CDR3 region has the DNA TGTGCCAGCAGCCCGACAGGGGAGCCGGGGCAGCCCCAGCATTTT. Amino acid sequence: CASSPTGEPGQPQHF.

The rearrangement joins TRBV11-3 to TRBJ2-7; D gene ambiguous. The CDR3 contains 13 residues. Germline loops: CDR1 SGHNT, CDR2 YENEEA. Trimming stripped 4 bases from V and 4 bases from J, with 11 bases between. The CDR3 nucleotides are TGTGCCAGCAGCTCACTCTCATTTTACGAGCAGTACTTC. It is translated as CASSSLSFYEQYF.

CDR3 sequence: CASSLEYGLYTGELFF. The CDR3 DNA follows: TGTGCCAGCAGCTTAGAATACGGGCTTTACACCGGGGAGCTGTTTTTT. V gene TRBV11-2 combines with J gene TRBJ2-2; D gene ambiguous. This CDR3 is built from 16 residues. The V and J ends lost 0 bases and 3 bases respectively, with 11 bases between them. Germline CDR1 and CDR2: SGHAT and FQNNGV.

CDR3 sequence (DNA): TGTGCCACCAGTGATTCCCCGGGAGGGCCGAATGAGCAGTTCTTC. Translated: CATSDSPGGPNEQFF. The chain is built from TRBV24-1 and TRBJ2-1, with 8 bases that match TRBD2. The CDR3 totals 15 residues. J gave up 7 bases and V 2 bases, and 6 bases lay outside the gene matches. The germline V gene has CDR1 KGHDR and CDR2 SFDVKD.

The V call is TRBV5-5, the J call TRBJ2-7; 7 bases are a match to TRBD2. The V gene end was trimmed by 4 bases and the J gene end by 8 bases; junction bases not matched to a gene: 9. CDR3 length: 13 amino acids. Germline V gene data show CDR1 as SGHKS and CDR2 as YYEKEE (reference sequence). The CDR3 reads CASSPDGEGQQYF. The CDR3 nucleotides read TGTGCCAGCAGCCCCGACGGGGAGGGCCAGCAGTACTTC. The whole variable domain, remainder taken from reference TRBV5-5 and TRBJ2-7, is DAGVTQSPTHLIKTRGQQVTLRCSPISGHKSVSWYQQVLGQGPQFIFQYYEKEERGRGNFPDRFSARQFPNYSSELNVNALLLGDSALYLCASSPDGEGQQYFGPGTRLTVT.

The genes are TRBV6-5 and TRBJ1-6; D uncertain. The germline V gene encodes CDR1 MNHEY and CDR2 SVGAGI. The CDR3 has 13 residues. V was trimmed by 3 bases and J by 14 bases, leaving 14 bases between them. CDR3 DNA: TGTGCCAGCAGTTATAACAGTAAGAGGACCCTCCACTTT. It is translated as CASSYNSKRTLHF.